The 13 T cell receptor beta chains below all came from one sample that was sequenced in a study of CD8 T cells in ankylosing spondylitis. TCRdb re-called the 5' RACE reads through MiXCR, storing one row per CDR3 protein. Of around 120,000 distinct CDR3 sequences listed, roughly an eighth are singletons. The sequenced material came from blood, either unsorted or a sorted T cell fraction (not recorded which). These TCRs come from a female donor with ankylosing spondylitis or in good health (not recorded which).

This clonotype has ten or more counts. V usage is TRBV4-1 and J usage is TRBJ2-1; D unresolved. With 0 bases removed from V and 10 bases from J, the gap between germline ends came to 13 bases. This CDR3 has 14 residues. Germline values: CDR1 MGHRA, CDR2 YSYEKL. Here the CDR3 DNA reads TGCGCCAGCAGCCAAGAGGTCAACAGAAAAGAGCAGTTCTTC. The encoded protein is CASSQEVNRKEQFF.

This clonotype came up many times. CDR3: CASSSGATEAFF. The CDR3 bases are TGTGCCAGCAGCTCCGGGGCCACTGAAGCTTTCTTT. V is TRBV7-2 and J is TRBJ1-1; D perhaps matches TRBD1 (5 bases). Germline CDR1 reads SGHTA; CDR2 reads FQGNSA. This CDR3 is 12 amino acids long. Trimming left V 4 bases short and J 4 bases short, with 7 bases between.

CDR3 sequence reads: CASSQASSPYEQYF. DNA of the CDR3: TGTGCCAGCAGCCAAGCCAGCTCCCCCTACGAGCAGTACTTC. The chain joins TRBV7-9 to TRBJ2-7; D is unclear. The CDR3 contains 14 residues. With 5 bases removed from V and 2 bases from J, the gap between germline ends came to 13 bases. Germline V CDR1 and CDR2: SEHNR, FQNEAQ (reference sequence).

This chain links TRBV20-1 with TRBJ1-1; a weak D match, TRBD1 (6 bases). There are 14 residues in the CDR3. CDR1 is DFQATT and CDR2 is SNEGSKA in the germline V gene (reference sequence). V was cut by 3 bases and J by 1 base, with 12 bases left in between. Written as DNA, the CDR3 is TGCAGTGCTAGTTCATGGACAGAGAACACTGAAGCTTTCTTT. It translates to CSASSWTENTEAFF.

This clonotype was seen ten or more times. The CDR3 is CASSSMTHRGQPQHF. The CDR3 DNA reads TGTGCCAGCAGTTCCATGACCCACAGGGGACAGCCCCAGCATTTT. The rearrangement joins TRBV6-2 or TRBV6-3 to TRBJ1-5; 7 bases agree with TRBD1. This CDR3 has 15 residues. The V and J ends lost 4 bases and 7 bases, in that order; junction bases with no gene match: 10. Germline values: CDR1 MNHEY, CDR2 SVGEGT.

Many counts were recorded for this clonotype. The chain combines TRBV10-3 with TRBJ2-3, with 11 bases aligning to TRBD2. This CDR3 spans 14 amino acids. The germline V gene has CDR1 ENHRY and CDR2 SYGVKD. V lost 4 bases, J lost 3 bases, and 0 bases stayed unmatched. CDR3 DNA: TGTGCCATCAGTGGGACTAGCGGGACAGATACGCAGTATTTT. It yields the protein CAISGTSGTDTQYF.

This clonotype was seen more than once but under ten times. The V call is TRBV28, the J call TRBJ2-2, with 7 bases matching TRBD2. CDR3 length: 12 amino acids. V was clipped by 5 bases and J by 15 bases; unmatched bases: 9. Germline V gene sequence: CDR1 MDHEN, CDR2 SYDVKM. The CDR3 nucleotides are TGTGCCAGCAGTCTACAGACCGGGGGGATGTTTTTT. This translates into CASSLQTGGMFF.

The table lists this clonotype with many counts. The J gene is TRBJ2-6, the V gene TRBV12-3 or TRBV12-4; 7 nucleotides match TRBD2. V shed 4 bases, J shed 0 bases, and the junction held 6 bases outside the gene matches. The CDR3 has 17 residues. The CDR3 DNA is TGTGCCAGCAGTTCCTGGGAGGGCCGCTCTGGGGCCAACGTCCTGACTTTC. Translated: CASSSWEGRSGANVLTF.

About this clonotype itself: A read error may produce the germline difference seen at one junction end. The gene calls are TRBV7-9 and TRBJ2-1; 9 positions agree with TRBD2. CDR1 SEHNR and CDR2 FQNEAQ come from the germline V gene (reference sequence). The CDR3 is 13 residues long. The CDR3 spells CASSLAGPNDQFF. As DNA, the CDR3 is TGCGCCAGCAGTCTAGCGGGACCCAATGACCAGTTCTTC.

This clonotype was recorded a few times. This sequence joins TRBV10-3 and TRBJ2-5; TRBD1 is a possible D gene (6 bases). In germline, CDR1 is ENHRY, CDR2 SYGVKD. V was pared by 2 bases and J by 5 bases, with 6 bases between. This CDR3 comprises 12 residues. CDR3 sequence reads: CAISEQGETQYF. CDR3 DNA sequence: TGTGCCATCAGTGAGCAGGGGGAGACCCAGTACTTC.

This clonotype was detected a few times. The chain's CDR3 is CASRPGTGDTGELFF. The CDR3 nucleotides read TGTGCCAGCAGACCCGGGACAGGGGACACCGGGGAGCTGTTTTTT. J is TRBJ2-2 and V is TRBV6-1, with 10 nucleotides matching TRBD1. CDR3 length: 15 amino acids. The V and J ends lost 6 bases and 3 bases, in that order; junction bases with no gene match: 4. Germline CDR1 MNHNS, CDR2 SASEGT.

This clonotype was seen ten or more times. The CDR3 loop is CASRHRVGSNQPQHF. The CDR3 DNA reads as TGTGCCAGCAGGCACAGGGTAGGGTCCAATCAGCCCCAGCATTTT. This chain connects TRBV6-1 to TRBJ1-5, with D possibly TRBD1 on 6 matching bases. Germline assignment: CDR1 MNHNS and CDR2 SASEGT. The V and J ends lost 6 bases and 3 bases respectively, with 15 bases between them. The CDR3 totals 15 residues.

The chain carries TRBV28 and TRBJ2-6, with a weak D call TRBD1 (7 bases). V gave up 7 bases and J gave up 1 base, with 11 bases separating them. Germline V gene lookup returns CDR1 MDHEN and CDR2 SYDVKM. The CDR3 extends over 15 amino acids. CDR3 nucleotides: TGTGCCAGCATTCAGGGGGGATCTGGGGCCAACGTCCTGACTTTC. Translation: CASIQGGSGANVLTF.